This T cell receptor beta chain was obtained from a study of blood T cell repertoires in COVID-19. Study as a whole: Spain, Italy and the United States supplied samples that represented acute and convalescent COVID-19. PBMCs, B-cell-depleted T cells, or T cells were the source of the cDNA or gDNA that made up the material.

Trimming took 2 bases from V and 3 from J, leaving 13 bases between them. Germline values: CDR1 MNHEY, CDR2 SMNVEV (reference sequence). CDR3 length: 15 amino acids. Authors' analysis steps: Scientists estimated how many nucleated cells there were by amplifying reference gene primers. Sequencing used immunoSEQ multiplex PCR; TCRdb keeps in-frame clones, though not all of them. Clonal size and the V and J genes are those of that table, whereas D and trimming came from the DNA. This table holds roughly 250,000 clones, 80% to 85% found once. Sequenced material: peripheral blood. This clonotype was sampled from a woman aged 60-70 years with active or convalescent COVID-19. The rearrangement uses TRBV27 and TRBJ1-1, with D maybe TRBD1 (5 bases). CDR3 in amino acids: CASSLQGREDTEAFF. The CDR3 bases are TGTGCCAGCAGTTTACAGGGCAGGGAGGACACTGAAGCTTTCTTT.